This entry is about one T cell receptor beta chain. The Seattle patients, enrolled during active infection, were followed longitudinally. The data are from a study of blood T cell repertoires in COVID-19. Looking at the study overall: The United States, Italy and Spain supplied acute and convalescent COVID-19 samples. From T cells, B-cell-depleted T cells, or PBMCs came the material, which was cDNA or gDNA.

In the authors' workflow: Reference gene primer amplification in the assay estimated nucleated cell counts. The data were produced by immunoSEQ multiplex PCR, yet TCRdb's version contains in-frame clones alone and is incomplete. That table furnishes V, J and clone size, whereas the DNA furnished D and trimming. The table records about 410,000 clones, around 91% of them present only once. The CDR3 has 13 residues. After removal of 1 base from V and 5 bases from J, the junction contained 3 bases not matched to a gene. CDR1 and CDR2 (germline): SQVTM, ANQGSEA. Sequencing was performed on peripheral blood. This chain joins TRBV29-1 and TRBJ1-2, with 8 positions matching TRBD1. The clonotype comes from a woman between 40 and 55 years old with COVID-19, enrolled during active disease. Here the CDR3 DNA reads TGCAGCGTTGAAGGGCAGGGGGCTTATGGCTACACCTTC. It yields the protein CSVEGQGAYGYTF.